One and the same sample provided the 25 T cell receptor beta chains below, sequenced in a study of regulatory T cells in long-lasting Graves disease. Time point of the sample: persistent/refractory GD, antithyroid drugs over 5 years with positive TRAb. There was RNA extracted from PBMCs, and the TCR library was made from it. CDR3 regions were amplified by Arm-PCR using iRepertoire HTBI primers to build TCR beta libraries. MiXCR, run by TCRdb on the multiplex PCR reads, gives a single entry per CDR3 protein. This sample yields about 460,000 distinct CDR3 sequences, of which approximately 22% are seen a single time; about an eighth belongs to the top ten. The sample here was peripheral blood mononuclear cells (PBMCs), taken when the disease was refractory, from a patient treated with antithyroid drugs. The origin of the receptors is a female donor with Graves disease.

This clonotype appeared a few times. The chain couples TRBV5-8 to TRBJ2-7; D not certain. The ends were cut back, 1 base at V and 8 bases at J, with 16 bases in the middle. Germline loops: CDR1 SGHTS, CDR2 YDEGEE. The CDR3 consists of 14 residues. As DNA, the CDR3 is TGTGCCAGCAGCTTGAGGTCAGATCGCCCCCAGCAGTACTTC. It translates to CASSLRSDRPQQYF. The whole variable domain, remainder taken from reference TRBV5-8 and TRBJ2-7, is EAGVTQSPTHLIKTRGQQATLRCSPISGHTSVYWYQQALGLGLQFLLWYDEGEERNRGNFPPRFSGRQFPNYSSELNVNALELEDSALYLCASSLRSDRPQQYFGPGTRLTVT.

The chain couples TRBV9 to TRBJ2-7, with 7 bases fitting TRBD2. The CDR3 has 14 amino acids. Germline CDR1 reads SGDLS; CDR2 reads YYNGEE. J was trimmed by 5 bases and V by 3 bases; bases with no gene match: 8. Here the CDR3 reads CASSGSGVLDEQYF. In DNA form, the CDR3 reads TGTGCCAGCAGCGGAAGCGGGGTCCTGGACGAGCAGTACTTC.

This clonotype came up a few times. The rearrangement uses TRBV20-1 and TRBJ1-1, with D possibly being TRBD1 (5 bases). The CDR3 has 12 residues. Trimming stripped 0 bases from V and 12 bases from J, with 14 bases between. CDR1 DFQATT and CDR2 SNEGSKA come from the germline V gene (reference sequence). The CDR3 sequence is CSARDAAGKSFF. The CDR3 nucleotides read TGCAGTGCTAGAGATGCCGCAGGGAAATCTTTCTTT.

The table lists this clonotype with many counts. The rearrangement links TRBV6-2 or TRBV6-3 to TRBJ1-6, with D perhaps matching TRBD1 (6 bases). Germline assignment: CDR1 MNHEY and CDR2 SVGEGT. Trimming took 5 bases from V and 10 from J, leaving 15 bases between them. The CDR3 has 14 residues. The CDR3 loop reads CASSHDRMISPLHF. The CDR3 DNA sequence: TGTGCCAGCAGTCACGACAGGATGATCTCACCCCTCCACTTT.

The rearrangement links TRBV6-2 or TRBV6-3 to TRBJ2-2, with 8 bases lining up with TRBD1. The V gene's germline CDR1 is MNHEY and CDR2 SVGEGT. The CDR3 covers 16 residues. V was clipped by 7 bases and J by 6 bases; unmatched bases: 13. The CDR3 is CASTPSRTGFPGELFF. The CDR3 coding sequence is TGTGCCAGCACCCCCTCTCGGACAGGGTTCCCCGGGGAGCTGTTTTTT.

Worth noting for this clonotype: This is likely an artifact of a read error, given a far larger clone one base away. The J gene is TRBJ2-7, the V gene TRBV7-3, with 7 bases identical to TRBD1. Trimming at V came to 5 bases and at J to 3 bases, leaving 13 bases not matched to a gene. Germline CDR1 SGHTA, CDR2 FQGTGA. The length of the CDR3 is 16 residues. This CDR3 is CASSRETGSNFYEQYF. CDR3 in DNA: TGTGCCAGCAGCAGAGAGACAGGGAGCAACTTCTACGAGCAGTACTTC.

This clonotype was counted at least ten times. The V and J genes are TRBV28 and TRBJ2-2; D is ambiguous. This CDR3 comprises 11 residues. Germline V lookup: CDR1 MDHEN, CDR2 SYDVKM. V shed 6 bases and J shed 5 bases, with 4 bases lying between them. CDR3 loop: CASRKTGELFF. Here the CDR3 DNA reads TGTGCCAGCAGGAAAACCGGGGAGCTGTTTTTT.

The chain uses TRBV10-3 and TRBJ2-5; the D gene is possibly TRBD2 (6 bases). Germline V lookup: CDR1 ENHRY, CDR2 SYGVKD. The CDR3 totals 13 residues. V was cut by 6 bases and J by 3 bases, with 11 bases left in between. The CDR3 DNA reads as TGTGCCATCAGAACCGGGACTGAAGAGACCCAGTACTTC. Translation gives CAIRTGTEETQYF.

This clonotype was picked up many times. The rearrangement joins TRBV3-1 to TRBJ1-1; D is ambiguous. This CDR3 contains 12 residues. Germline V gene lookup returns CDR1 LGHDT and CDR2 YNNKEL (reference sequence). V was cut by 7 bases and J by 2 bases, with 8 bases left in between. CDR3 protein: CASKQRNTEAFF. The DNA for the CDR3 is TGTGCCAGCAAACAGCGTAACACTGAAGCTTTCTTT.

The rearrangement links TRBV20-1 to TRBJ2-7, with D unresolved. V was clipped by 3 bases and J by 7 bases, with 10 bases between them. CDR3 size: 11 residues. CDR1 and CDR2 from the germline V gene are DFQATT and SNEGSKA (reference sequence). For the CDR3, the DNA is TGCAGTGCTAGTCTCCTCAAGGAGCAGTACTTC. This gives the protein CSASLLKEQYF.

This clonotype was counted many times. The V gene is TRBV7-2, the J gene TRBJ1-2; possibly TRBD1 for D (5 bases). Germline V gene data show CDR1 as SGHTA and CDR2 as FQGNSA. The CDR3 runs 13 residues. V gave up 5 bases and J gave up 5 bases, with 12 bases separating them. This CDR3 is CASSIDSEYGYTF. In DNA, the CDR3 is TGTGCCAGCAGCATAGACAGCGAGTATGGCTACACCTTC.

This clonotype has a handful of counts. The chain has TRBV29-1 and TRBJ2-3; weak D call: TRBD2 (5 bases). There are 15 residues in the CDR3. CDR1 SQVTM and CDR2 ANQGSEA come from the germline V gene. The ends were cut back, 3 bases at V and 2 bases at J, with 15 bases in the middle. The CDR3 coding sequence is TGCAGCGTTGAGGGTTCTAGGGAGTTCACAGATACGCAGTATTTT. It encodes CSVEGSREFTDTQYF.

This clonotype turned up a few times. The chain recombines TRBV19 with TRBJ1-2, with D possibly matching TRBD1 (5 bases). CDR3 length: 16 residues. The V gene's germline CDR1 is LNHDA and CDR2 SQIVND (reference sequence). Trimming stripped 9 bases from V and 2 bases from J, with 22 bases between. The CDR3: CARTAGTESYNYGYTF. The DNA of the CDR3 is TGTGCCAGGACGGCGGGGACCGAGTCTTACAACTATGGCTACACCTTC.

A few counts support this clonotype. The chain recombines TRBV5-6 with TRBJ1-4; D is perhaps TRBD1 (5 bases). CDR3 length equals 14 residues. The V and J ends lost 6 bases and 7 bases respectively, with 16 bases between them. Germline CDR1 reads SGHDT; CDR2 reads YYEEEE. The CDR3 reads CASTRTPVGEKLFF. CDR3 in DNA: TGTGCCAGCACCCGGACACCGGTTGGTGAAAAACTGTTTTTT.

This clonotype was detected many times. The chain links TRBV9 to TRBJ2-5; D is possibly TRBD1 (5 bases). Trimming cost V 2 bases and J 7 bases, with 9 bases left between them. Germline CDR1 and CDR2: SGDLS and YYNGEE. This CDR3 spans 12 amino acids. CDR3 region: CASSVLQGTQYF. CDR3 in DNA: TGTGCCAGCAGCGTCCTCCAGGGGACCCAGTACTTC.

This clonotype was detected ten times or more. The rearrangement links TRBV7-2 to TRBJ2-5; D is undetermined. V was clipped by 5 bases and J by 0 bases, with 7 bases between them. There are 13 residues in the CDR3. The germline CDR1 and CDR2 sequences are SGHTA and FQGNSA. The CDR3 region has the DNA TGTGCCAGCAGCCAGACCAACCAAGAGACCCAGTACTTC. Protein product: CASSQTNQETQYF. The entire variable domain, with the rest obtained from reference TRBV7-2 and TRBJ2-5, is as follows: GAGVSQSPSNKVTEKGKDVELRCDPISGHTALYWYRQSLGQGLEFLIYFQGNSAPDKSGLPSDRFSAERTGGSVSTLTIQRTQQEDSAVYLCASSQTNQETQYFGPGTRLLVL.

About this clonotype itself: A much larger clone sits a single nucleotide away, making a read error possible. V usage is TRBV12-3 or TRBV12-4 and J usage is TRBJ2-2; TRBD2 matches at 8 bases. The CDR3 sequence is 18 residues long. The CDR3 loop is CASSLVAGGLHVAGGLFF. DNA for the CDR3: TGTGCCAGCAGTTTAGTGGCGGGGGGTCTTCATGTTGCCGGGGGGCTGTTTTTT.

This clonotype has ten or more counts. This chain joins TRBV9 and TRBJ2-7; no reliable D call. The CDR3 is 14 amino acids. Germline CDR1 reads SGDLS; CDR2 reads YYNGEE. V lost 4 bases and J lost 2, with 13 bases in between. CDR3 in amino acids: CASSPSGGTYEQYF. CDR3 coding DNA: TGTGCCAGCAGCCCTTCGGGCGGTACCTACGAGCAGTACTTC.

This clonotype was picked up many times. This sequence joins TRBV28 and TRBJ2-7, with TRBD1 matching over 9 bases. From germline, CDR1 is MDHEN and CDR2 SYDVKM. The junction had 6 bases not matched to a gene; V was cut back by 5 bases and J by 7 bases. There are 13 residues in the CDR3. The CDR3 reads CASSQGQGWEQYF. For the CDR3, the DNA is TGTGCCAGCAGTCAAGGACAGGGGTGGGAGCAGTACTTC.

This clonotype came up many times. The chain recombines TRBV28 with TRBJ2-7, with TRBD2 matching 8 bases. The V and J ends lost 4 bases and 4 bases, in that order; junction bases with no gene match: 0. In germline, CDR1 is MDHEN, CDR2 SYDVKM. The CDR3 runs to 12 residues. CDR3 DNA sequence: TGTGCCAGCAGTTCGGGGGGGTACGAGCAGTACTTC. It translates to CASSSGGYEQYF.

This clonotype has ten or more counts. The rearrangement uses TRBV7-2 and TRBJ2-4, with TRBD1 identical over 7 bases. Germline values: CDR1 SGHTA, CDR2 FQGNSA. V shed 3 bases, J shed 6 bases, and the junction held 8 bases outside the gene matches. The CDR3 covers 15 residues. Here the CDR3 DNA reads TGTGCCAGCAGCTTCATTACAGGGGCCGGAAACATTCAGTACTTC. Protein product: CASSFITGAGNIQYF.

This clonotype was seen only a few times. V gene TRBV29-1 combines with J gene TRBJ2-7, with D tentatively TRBD1 (5 bases). The V end was cut by 4 bases, the J end by 3 bases, with 7 bases between. The germline V gene encodes CDR1 SQVTM and CDR2 ANQGSEA. This CDR3 is 11 amino acids long. CDR3 in amino acids: CSVAQGYEQYF. The CDR3 DNA sequence: TGCAGCGTTGCGCAGGGCTACGAGCAGTACTTC.

This clonotype was counted a few times. The chain joins TRBV19 to TRBJ1-1, with 7 bases that match TRBD1. CDR1 LNHDA and CDR2 SQIVND come from the germline V gene (reference sequence). The V segment lost 4 bases and the J segment 9 bases; nucleotides outside the gene matches: 5. The CDR3 length is 12 residues. CDR3 protein: CASSSDRVQAFF. The DNA for the CDR3 is TGTGCCAGTAGTAGTGACAGGGTGCAAGCTTTCTTT.

This clonotype was counted between two and nine times. The gene calls are TRBV20-1 and TRBJ1-1, with a weak D call TRBD1 (5 bases). This CDR3 has 13 amino acids. Germline V gene data show CDR1 as DFQATT and CDR2 as SNEGSKA (reference sequence). Deletions cut 3 bases from V and 2 bases from J, with 10 bases between. CDR3 in DNA: TGCAGTGCTAGGTCCGGGACCAACACTGAAGCTTTCTTT. It yields the protein CSARSGTNTEAFF.

A remark on this clonotype: A clone one base away is much larger, so this may be a read error. The chain uses TRBV5-1 and TRBJ2-7, with 7 bases aligning to TRBD2. Germline CDR1 SGHRS, CDR2 YFSETQ. The CDR3 is 14 amino acids. Trimming at V came to 4 bases and at J to 8 bases, leaving 12 bases not matched to a gene. CDR3 nucleotides: TGCGCCAGCAGCGCCCGAGGAGCGGGATACAAGCAGTACTTC. The encoded protein is CASSARGAGYKQYF. Combining the CDR3 with reference TRBV5-1 and TRBJ2-7 gives the whole variable domain KAGVTQTPRYLIKTRGQQVTLSCSPISGHRSVSWYQQTPGQGLQFLFEYFSETQRNKGNFPGRFSGRQFSNSRSEMNVSTLELGDSALYLCASSARGAGYKQYFGPGTRLTVT.